Listed below are T cell receptor beta chains from one sample, sequenced in a study of immune evolution from preneoplasia to lung adenocarcinoma. Measured with immunoSEQ multiplex PCR; TCRdb has only the in-frame clones, and not every one. The sample yields 4,500 or so clones, 76% seen once. The specimen was FFPE adjacent normal lung tissue. Every receptor here comes from a person aged 60-79 years with lung adenocarcinoma. CDR3s include the opening cysteine and the closing phenylalanine or tryptophan. Each record gives: D gene, J gene, clone size, V gene, CDR3 DNA, CDR3 protein. D genes are given only for firm matches. Clone size is stated in some rows and not others, as once, few, many or a class when expanded.

D gene: TRBD1; J gene: TRBJ1-1; clone size: -; V gene: TRBV6-6; CDR3 DNA: TGTGCCAGCACTGAGGGACAGCCGAACACTGAAGCTTTCTTT; CDR3 protein: CASTEGQPNTEAFF
D gene: -; J gene: TRBJ2-5; clone size: few; V gene: TRBV5-4; CDR3 DNA: TGTGCCAGCAGCTTGGACCAGGGTCAGACCCAGTACTTC; CDR3 protein: CASSLDQGQTQYF
D gene: -; J gene: TRBJ2-6; clone size: -; V gene: TRBV28; CDR3 DNA: TGTGCCAGCAGTTTAACAGGGGCCAACGTCCTGACTTTC; CDR3 protein: CASSLTGANVLTF
D gene: TRBD2; J gene: TRBJ2-3; clone size: -; V gene: TRBV11-2; CDR3 DNA: TGTGCCAGCGGGGGGGACCCATCCCAATCACTCGATCGGGATACGCAGTATTTT; CDR3 protein: CASGGDPSQSLDRDTQYF
D gene: -; J gene: TRBJ1-3; clone size: few; V gene: TRBV6-1; CDR3 DNA: TGTGCCAGCAGTGAAACCGCCCTTGGAAACACCATATATTTT; CDR3 protein: CASSETALGNTIYF
D gene: -; J gene: TRBJ1-1; clone size: -; V gene: TRBV10-3; CDR3 DNA: TGTGCCATCAGACGGTGGGGACTGAACACTGAAGCTTTCTTT; CDR3 protein: CAIRRWGLNTEAFF
D gene: -; J gene: TRBJ2-7; clone size: few; V gene: TRBV27; CDR3 DNA: TGTGCCAGCAGTCCCAGGGCTATCTACGAGCAGTACTTC; CDR3 protein: CASSPRAIYEQYF
D gene: -; J gene: TRBJ2-2; clone size: -; V gene: TRBV10-3; CDR3 DNA: TGTGCCATCAGCTCCAGGTTCTCCGGTGGGGACACCGGGGAGCTGTTTTTT; CDR3 protein: CAISSRFSGGDTGELFF
D gene: -; J gene: TRBJ1-2; clone size: -; V gene: TRBV2; CDR3 DNA: TGTGCCAGCATGGTTGAGTGGGCATCCGCTAACTATGGCTACACCTTC; CDR3 protein: CASMVEWASANYGYTF
D gene: -; J gene: TRBJ1-1; clone size: -; V gene: TRBV30; CDR3 DNA: TGTGCCTGGAGTGTCTGGGGACTGAACACTGAAGCTTTCTTT; CDR3 protein: CAWSVWGLNTEAFF
D gene: -; J gene: TRBJ1-3; clone size: -; V gene: TRBV11-2; CDR3 DNA: TGTGCCAGCAGCTTAGCAAGGGACACCTTCTCTGGAAACACCATATATTTT; CDR3 protein: CASSLARDTFSGNTIYF
D gene: -; J gene: TRBJ2-1; clone size: -; V gene: TRBV4-3; CDR3 DNA: TGCGCCAGCAGCCAAGACTTTACAGGTTACAATGAGCAGTTCTTC; CDR3 protein: CASSQDFTGYNEQFF
D gene: -; J gene: TRBJ1-1; clone size: few; V gene: TRBV5-1; CDR3 DNA: TGCGCCAGCAGCTTGGGTTACGGGGCGAACACTGAAGCTTTCTTT; CDR3 protein: CASSLGYGANTEAFF
D gene: -; J gene: TRBJ1-1; clone size: -; V gene: TRBV29-1; CDR3 DNA: TGCAGCGTTGATTTCAGCATGAACACTGAAGCTTTCTTT; CDR3 protein: CSVDFSMNTEAFF
D gene: -; J gene: TRBJ1-5; clone size: -; V gene: TRBV7-2; CDR3 DNA: TGTGCCAGCAGCACCAGGGGTTTGTTGAGCAATCAGCCCCAGCATTTT; CDR3 protein: CASSTRGLLSNQPQHF
D gene: TRBD1; J gene: TRBJ2-5; clone size: -; V gene: TRBV5-4; CDR3 DNA: TGTGCCAGCAGCACGGACAGGGGGGCAGAGACCCAGTACTTC; CDR3 protein: CASSTDRGAETQYF
D gene: -; J gene: TRBJ2-3; clone size: -; V gene: TRBV28; CDR3 DNA: TGTGCCACCAATGGGGGGCGTGCAGATACGCAGTATTTT; CDR3 protein: CATNGGRADTQYF
D gene: -; J gene: TRBJ1-5; clone size: few; V gene: TRBV9; CDR3 DNA: TGTGCCAGCAGCCCCCGAGCGGGGGAGGATCAGCCCCAGCATTTT; CDR3 protein: CASSPRAGEDQPQHF
D gene: TRBD1; J gene: TRBJ1-1; clone size: -; V gene: TRBV10-3; CDR3 DNA: TGTGCCATCAGTGAGCCGGGACAGGGGGCGCCTGAAGCTTTCTTT; CDR3 protein: CAISEPGQGAPEAFF
D gene: -; J gene: TRBJ1-4; clone size: once; V gene: TRBV5-1; CDR3 DNA: TGCGCCAGCAGCTTATCCGACAGGCTTAATGAAAAACTGTTTTTT; CDR3 protein: CASSLSDRLNEKLFF
D gene: TRBD2; J gene: TRBJ2-2; clone size: -; V gene: TRBV30; CDR3 DNA: TGTGCCTGGAGTCCACGGACTAGCGGGGGGCCGTACACCGGGGAGCTGTTTTTT; CDR3 protein: CAWSPRTSGGPYTGELFF
D gene: -; J gene: TRBJ1-1; clone size: -; V gene: TRBV6-4; CDR3 DNA: TGTGCCAGCAGCTCTGGGCCGGCTACTGAAGCTTTCTTT; CDR3 protein: CASSSGPATEAFF
D gene: -; J gene: TRBJ2-2; clone size: few; V gene: TRBV9; CDR3 DNA: TGTGCCAGCAGCGTTTTGGGCGGGGAGCTGTTTTTT; CDR3 protein: CASSVLGGELFF
D gene: -; J gene: TRBJ1-5; clone size: few; V gene: TRBV19; CDR3 DNA: TGTGCCAGTAGTATTTGGCGGGGGTCGCGGGATCAGCCCCAGCATTTT; CDR3 protein: CASSIWRGSRDQPQHF
D gene: -; J gene: TRBJ2-5; clone size: -; V gene: TRBV6-5; CDR3 DNA: TGTGCCAGCAGTTACTCACTCGGGGGTGGAGAGACCCAGTACTTC; CDR3 protein: CASSYSLGGGETQYF
D gene: -; J gene: TRBJ2-3; clone size: -; V gene: TRBV14; CDR3 DNA: TGTGCCAGCAGCCAAGGGGATACGCAGTATTTT; CDR3 protein: CASSQGDTQYF
D gene: TRBD1; J gene: TRBJ1-6; clone size: few; V gene: TRBV30; CDR3 DNA: TGTGCCGCCGGACCTGACAGGGGTAATTCACCCCTCCACTTT; CDR3 protein: CAAGPDRGNSPLHF
D gene: TRBD2; J gene: TRBJ2-2; clone size: once; V gene: TRBV9; CDR3 DNA: TGTGCCAGCAGCGTAGCTCCCCTAGCGGGGTCCTACTTCCAGACCGGGGAGCTGTTTTTT; CDR3 protein: CASSVAPLAGSYFQTGELFF
D gene: -; J gene: TRBJ2-5; clone size: few; V gene: TRBV5-6; CDR3 DNA: TGTGCCAGCAGCTGGGCCCTGGGTCCTGAGACCCAGTACTTC; CDR3 protein: CASSWALGPETQYF
D gene: -; J gene: TRBJ1-2; clone size: -; V gene: TRBV7-8; CDR3 DNA: TGTGCCAGCAGCTTAGCAACCCTGCGGGCCGGAGCTAACTATGGCTACACCTTC; CDR3 protein: CASSLATLRAGANYGYTF
D gene: TRBD1; J gene: TRBJ2-7; clone size: -; V gene: TRBV6-1; CDR3 DNA: TGTGCCAGCAGTGAATCTATTACAGGGGGAGACGAGCAGTACTTC; CDR3 protein: CASSESITGGDEQYF
D gene: -; J gene: TRBJ2-7; clone size: -; V gene: TRBV2; CDR3 DNA: TGTGCCAGCAGTGGGAGCTACGAGCAGTACTTC; CDR3 protein: CASSGSYEQYF
D gene: -; J gene: TRBJ1-2; clone size: once; V gene: TRBV4-1; CDR3 DNA: TGCGCCAGCAGCCAAGATGTGTCAGGGGCTAACTATGGCTACACCTTC; CDR3 protein: CASSQDVSGANYGYTF
D gene: TRBD1; J gene: TRBJ1-2; clone size: -; V gene: TRBV5-1; CDR3 DNA: TGCGCCAGCAGCTCAGGACAGGAGGTCGGCTACACCTTC; CDR3 protein: CASSSGQEVGYTF
D gene: -; J gene: TRBJ1-1; clone size: -; V gene: TRBV5-4; CDR3 DNA: TGTGCCAGCAGCTTGGGGGGCGGCATAGGAGCTTTCTTT; CDR3 protein: CASSLGGGIGAFF
D gene: TRBD1; J gene: TRBJ1-2; clone size: few; V gene: TRBV7-2; CDR3 DNA: TGTGCCAGCAGTTCGGACAGGGGACTTAACTATGGCTACACCTTC; CDR3 protein: CASSSDRGLNYGYTF
D gene: TRBD1; J gene: TRBJ1-2; clone size: -; V gene: TRBV6-6; CDR3 DNA: TGTGCCAGCATTTCCGGGACAGGTTTTGGCGGCGGCTACACCTTC; CDR3 protein: CASISGTGFGGGYTF
D gene: -; J gene: TRBJ2-5; clone size: -; V gene: TRBV9; CDR3 DNA: TGTGCCAGCAGCGGCGGGGAGCACCAGTACCAAGAGACCCAGTACTTC; CDR3 protein: CASSGGEHQYQETQYF
D gene: TRBD1; J gene: TRBJ2-7; clone size: -; V gene: TRBV27; CDR3 DNA: TGTGCCAGCAGTAGGGGACAGGGGCAAACCTACGAGCAGTACTTC; CDR3 protein: CASSRGQGQTYEQYF
D gene: -; J gene: TRBJ1-1; clone size: few; V gene: TRBV5-3; CDR3 DNA: TGTGCCAGAAGCACGCCCATGCCGGGACTGAACACTGAAGCTTTCTTT; CDR3 protein: CARSTPMPGLNTEAFF
D gene: -; J gene: TRBJ2-3; clone size: -; V gene: TRBV9; CDR3 DNA: TGTGCCAGCAGCGGGGAGGTGTTAGATACGCAGTATTTT; CDR3 protein: CASSGEVLDTQYF
D gene: TRBD1; J gene: TRBJ2-7; clone size: -; V gene: TRBV7-8; CDR3 DNA: TGTGCCAGCAGCCCCCGGGACAGCTCCTACGAGCAGTACTTC; CDR3 protein: CASSPRDSSYEQYF
D gene: -; J gene: TRBJ2-5; clone size: -; V gene: TRBV7-6; CDR3 DNA: TGTGCCAGCAGCTTAGGGGGCAGCAAAGAGACCCAGTACTTC; CDR3 protein: CASSLGGSKETQYF
D gene: TRBD1; J gene: TRBJ2-3; clone size: -; V gene: TRBV6-5; CDR3 DNA: TGTGCCAGCAGCTGGACAGGGCGGATAGATACGCAGTATTTT; CDR3 protein: CASSWTGRIDTQYF
D gene: TRBD1; J gene: TRBJ1-2; clone size: once; V gene: TRBV6-1; CDR3 DNA: TGTGCCAGCAGGACCGGGACAGGGCTTGGCTACACCTTC; CDR3 protein: CASRTGTGLGYTF
D gene: TRBD1; J gene: TRBJ1-3; clone size: -; V gene: TRBV4-1; CDR3 DNA: TGCGCCAGCAGCCAAGAAGACAGGGCTGGAAACACCATATATTTT; CDR3 protein: CASSQEDRAGNTIYF
D gene: -; J gene: TRBJ2-3; clone size: -; V gene: TRBV6-5; CDR3 DNA: TGTGCCAGCAGTGGGTCAAACGAAGGCACAGATACGCAGTATTTT; CDR3 protein: CASSGSNEGTDTQYF
D gene: TRBD1; J gene: TRBJ2-3; clone size: -; V gene: TRBV19; CDR3 DNA: TGTGCCAGTAGCCGGGGACAGGGGTTCGCAGATACGCAGTATTTT; CDR3 protein: CASSRGQGFADTQYF
D gene: -; J gene: TRBJ2-3; clone size: -; V gene: TRBV4-3; CDR3 DNA: TGCGCCAGCAGCCAAGATCCCCAGGGTCTCCTCACAGATACGCAGTATTTT; CDR3 protein: CASSQDPQGLLTDTQYF
D gene: TRBD1; J gene: TRBJ2-1; clone size: -; V gene: TRBV7-3; CDR3 DNA: TGTGCCAGCAGCCTGACAGGGGACTCCTACAATGAGCAGTTCTTC; CDR3 protein: CASSLTGDSYNEQFF
D gene: TRBD1; J gene: TRBJ2-1; clone size: -; V gene: TRBV11-2; CDR3 DNA: TGTGCCAGCAGCGTCAAACGGACAGGGGTCTCCTACAATGAGCAGTTCTTC; CDR3 protein: CASSVKRTGVSYNEQFF